The 13 T cell receptor beta chains below were found in one sample sequenced in a study of T cell repertoires in cytomegalovirus infection. TCRdb re-called the reads through MiXCR, storing one row per CDR3 protein. The sample lists a few hundred thousand distinct CDR3 sequences; about a sixth were seen once. Sequenced input: PBMCs. The receptor set was obtained from a human donor in good health (CMV status not recorded). Some clones in this sample may be carry-over from other donors' samples.

The sample holds many counts of this clonotype. The J gene is TRBJ1-1, the V gene TRBV7-8, with D possibly being TRBD1 (5 bases). Trimming removed 2 bases from V and 11 bases from J, with 15 bases in between. Germline lookup yields CDR1 SGHVS and CDR2 FQNEAQ. The CDR3 has 13 residues. The CDR3 reads CASSLSWVGAAFF. The CDR3 DNA reads as TGTGCCAGCAGCTTAAGTTGGGTCGGGGCGGCTTTCTTT. The variable domain in full, completed from reference TRBV7-8 and TRBJ1-1, reads GAGVSQSPRYKVAKRGQDVALRCDPISGHVSLFWYQQALGQGPEFLTYFQNEAQLDKSGLPSDRFFAERPEGSVSTLKIQRTQQEDSAVYLCASSLSWVGAAFFGQGTRLTVV.

This clonotype was detected only a few times. V is TRBV7-8 and J is TRBJ2-1, with TRBD2 matching 7 bases. Unmatched junction bases numbered 5, after V lost 3 bases and J lost 6 bases. The CDR3 runs 14 residues. Germline CDR1 is SGHVS and CDR2 is FQNEAQ. CDR3 region: CASSFLAAGNEQFF. Written as DNA, the CDR3 is TGTGCCAGCAGCTTTCTAGCGGCAGGCAATGAGCAGTTCTTC.

This clonotype has at least ten counts. The chain employs TRBV28 and TRBJ2-3; TRBD1 aligns across 8 bases. Germline lookup yields CDR1 MDHEN and CDR2 SYDVKM. The CDR3 contains 20 residues. V was clipped by 1 base and J by 6 bases; unmatched bases: 21. The CDR3 region has the DNA TGTGCCAGCAGTTTATTCCCGTCGGACAGGGTGTTCGTATCGTCGGATACGCAGTATTTT. Protein: CASSLFPSDRVFVSSDTQYF.

This clonotype was detected many times. V is TRBV7-2 and J is TRBJ2-3, with 7 bases aligning to TRBD2. J was trimmed by 2 bases and V by 2 bases; bases with no gene match: 7. Germline CDR1 is SGHTA and CDR2 is FQGNSA. The CDR3 is 16 amino acids. CDR3 amino acids: CASSLSTGGYTDTQYF. CDR3 in DNA: TGTGCCAGCAGCTTATCTACGGGGGGTTACACAGATACGCAGTATTTT.

This rearrangement joins TRBV2 to TRBJ1-5; TRBD1 aligns across 9 bases. CDR3 size: 14 residues. After removal of 4 bases from V and 6 bases from J, the junction contained 4 bases not matched to a gene. Looked up from germline, CDR1 is SNHLY and CDR2 is FYNNEI. Here the CDR3 reads CASSVGTGLQPQHF. In DNA, the CDR3 is TGTGCCAGCAGTGTAGGGACAGGGCTTCAGCCCCAGCATTTT.

This clonotype was counted at least ten times. The chain has TRBV10-3 and TRBJ2-1; D perhaps matches TRBD1 (5 bases). This CDR3 contains 13 residues. Germline CDR1 reads ENHRY; CDR2 reads SYGVKD. Trimming removed 3 bases at V and 8 bases at J, with 11 bases between. Here the CDR3 DNA reads TGTGCCATCAGTGATAAGGGGAAGGATGAGCAGTTCTTC. This encodes CAISDKGKDEQFF.

This clonotype was seen a few times. The chain combines TRBV7-6 with TRBJ1-1; D unresolved. Germline CDR1 SGHVS, CDR2 FNYEAQ. V lost 0 bases to trimming and J lost 1 base, with 18 bases between them. The CDR3 covers 18 residues. CDR3 sequence (DNA): TGTGCCAGCAGCTTAGCTATCGCAGGAGCAGCTTCGAACACTGAAGCTTTCTTT. Amino acids: CASSLAIAGAASNTEAFF.

The chain uses TRBV19 and TRBJ2-7; a weak D match, TRBD1 (5 bases). The germline gives CDR1 LNHDA, CDR2 SQIVND (reference sequence). V dropped 5 bases and J dropped 3 bases, with 8 bases sitting between them. The CDR3 has 12 residues. CDR3 amino acids: CASSPDIYEQYF. The DNA for the CDR3 is TGTGCCAGTAGTCCGGACATCTACGAGCAGTACTTC.

This clonotype was detected many times. The chain's CDR3 is CASSLGHRTYEQYF. As DNA, the CDR3 is TGTGCCAGCAGTTTGGGACACCGAACCTACGAGCAGTACTTC. The V gene is TRBV28, the J gene TRBJ2-7, with D possibly TRBD1 on 6 matching bases. CDR3 length equals 14 residues. V was trimmed by 3 bases and J by 2 bases, leaving 11 bases between them. Germline CDR1 MDHEN, CDR2 SYDVKM.

There are a few counts of this clonotype. The gene calls are TRBV7-9 and TRBJ2-7; TRBD2 aligns across 7 bases. Germline V CDR1 and CDR2: SEHNR, FQNEAQ (reference sequence). The CDR3 runs 16 residues. V trimming: 3 bases; J trimming: 2 bases; junction bases outside the gene matches: 10. CDR3 protein: CASSFFAGRPPYEQYF. The CDR3 DNA is TGTGCCAGCAGCTTCTTCGCCGGGAGGCCTCCCTACGAGCAGTACTTC.

At least ten counts were recorded for this clonotype. This chain joins TRBV2 and TRBJ2-1; D is uncertain. The V end lost 0 bases, the J end lost 7 bases, and 13 bases lay between the germline ends. CDR1 and CDR2 (germline): SNHLY, FYNNEI. The length of the CDR3 is 15 residues. In nucleotides, the CDR3 is TGTGCCAGCAGTGAAGCCCTTCCTAGTCTGAATGAGCAGTTCTTC. This translates into CASSEALPSLNEQFF.

In this sample, this clonotype turned up many times. This chain links TRBV12-3 or TRBV12-4 with TRBJ2-3; 7 nucleotides line up with TRBD1. The CDR3 is 15 amino acids. The V segment lost 5 bases and the J segment 4 bases; nucleotides outside the gene matches: 9. The CDR3 nucleotides are TGTGCCAGCAGTATCCGCTTAACAGGGGCAGATACGCAGTATTTT. Its protein product is CASSIRLTGADTQYF.

V is TRBV20-1 and J is TRBJ1-1, with D tentatively TRBD1 (5 bases). From germline, CDR1 is DFQATT and CDR2 SNEGSKA (reference sequence). Trimming took off 3 bases at V and 6 bases at J, with 8 bases between the two ends. The CDR3 totals 11 residues. In DNA, the CDR3 is TGCAGTGCTAGGGTAGGGGCTGAAGCTTTCTTT. Encoded protein: CSARVGAEAFF.